The 27 T cell receptor beta chains presented below share a single source sample, sequenced in a study of cytomegalovirus exposure and HLA in healthy donors. Here immunoSEQ multiplex PCR was the method, and the copy in TCRdb shows in-frame clones only, minus some. The data show 250,000 or so clones, about 90% seen once. The sample consisted of PBMCs. These TCRs come from a man between 18 and 35 years old in good health and CMV-seropositive.

The rearrangement joins TRBV9 to TRBJ2-1, with TRBD2 matching 8 bases. Germline V gives CDR1 SGDLS, CDR2 YYNGEE. V shed 4 bases, J shed 0 bases, and the junction held 3 bases outside the gene matches. The CDR3 has 15 amino acids. In DNA form, the CDR3 reads TGTGCCAGCAGCCTTAGCGGGACCTCCTACAATGAGCAGTTCTTC. This gives the protein CASSLSGTSYNEQFF.

The CDR3 nucleotides are TGTGCCAGCAGTGTCACAACAGAGAGCTCCTACGAGCAGTACTTC. Residues: CASSVTTESSYEQYF. The chain employs TRBV6-5 and TRBJ2-7; no definite D call. Germline assignment: CDR1 MNHEY and CDR2 SVGAGI. The CDR3 has 15 residues. V dropped 5 bases and J dropped 0 bases, with 14 bases sitting between them.

This rearrangement joins TRBV7-2 to TRBJ1-2, with D maybe TRBD1 (5 bases). V shed 1 base and J shed 4 bases, with 10 bases lying between them. CDR1 and CDR2 (germline): SGHTA, FQGNSA. This CDR3 is 14 amino acids long. Written as DNA, the CDR3 is TGTGCCAGCAGCTTAGACGGCCAGGGCTATGGCTACACCTTC. Protein sequence: CASSLDGQGYGYTF.

The chain uses TRBV7-9 and TRBJ1-2; D remains unclear. Trimming removed 3 bases at V and 3 bases at J, with 8 bases between. The germline gives CDR1 SEHNR, CDR2 FQNEAQ (reference sequence). The CDR3 spans 13 residues. The CDR3 DNA sequence: TGTGCCAGCAGCTTCGGCCAGCACTATGGCTACACCTTC. It translates to CASSFGQHYGYTF.

This sequence joins TRBV6-1 and TRBJ1-3; 9 bases align to TRBD1. The CDR3 loop spans 14 amino acids. V lost 6 bases to trimming and J lost 3 bases; unmatched junction nucleotides: 3. Germline CDR1 and CDR2: MNHNS and SASEGT. Here the CDR3 DNA reads TGTGCCAGCAGAACAGGGGGCGTTGGAAACACCATATATTTT. Protein: CASRTGGVGNTIYF.

This chain uses TRBV28 with TRBJ1-2; D possibly corresponds to TRBD1 (5 bases). V lost 3 bases and J 2 bases, leaving 10 bases between the germline ends. The CDR3 runs 14 residues. Germline V gene data show CDR1 as MDHEN and CDR2 as SYDVKM. CDR3 residues: CASSLGGRNYGYTF. As DNA, the CDR3 is TGTGCCAGCAGTTTGGGGGGACGGAACTATGGCTACACCTTC.

As regards this clone: The same CDR3 can be traced to other DNA sequences in this sample. DNA for the CDR3: TGCGCCAGCAGCTTGCGTGACACCGGGGAGCTGTTTTTT. Protein product: CASSLRDTGELFF. The V call is TRBV5-1, the J call TRBJ2-2; no reliable D call. The CDR3 loop spans 13 amino acids. Germline loops: CDR1 SGHRS, CDR2 YFSETQ. The V gene lost 1 base and the J gene lost 3 bases, with 4 bases spanning the gap.

The gene calls are TRBV27 and TRBJ1-2; D call uncertain. The germline V gene encodes CDR1 MNHEY and CDR2 SMNVEV (reference sequence). Trimming left V 4 bases short and J 5 bases short, with 14 bases between. The CDR3 sequence is 14 residues long. CDR3 protein: CASSSDGLGYGYTF. The CDR3 DNA reads TGTGCCAGCAGTTCGGACGGCCTGGGGTATGGCTACACCTTC.

V and J are TRBV5-1 and TRBJ1-3; 9 nucleotides align to TRBD1. The CDR3 loop spans 18 amino acids. Germline V lookup: CDR1 SGHRS, CDR2 YFSETQ. The J segment lost 2 bases and the V segment lost 4 bases, leaving 13 bases of the junction unmatched. For the CDR3, the DNA is TGCGCCAGCAGCCGGGGGACAGGGTACTCTTCTACTGGAAACACCATATATTTT. It codes for CASSRGTGYSSTGNTIYF.

The chain couples TRBV9 to TRBJ1-5; 9 bases align to TRBD1. V was clipped by 3 bases and J by 6 bases; unmatched bases: 4. Germline CDR1 SGDLS, CDR2 YYNGEE. This CDR3 comprises 14 residues. CDR3 nucleotides: TGTGCCAGCAGCGCGGACAGGGGCTCTCAGCCCCAGCATTTT. Amino acids: CASSADRGSQPQHF.

This sequence joins TRBV7-2 and TRBJ1-2, with D unclear. The CDR3 length is 12 residues. With 5 bases removed from V and 3 bases from J, the gap between germline ends came to 7 bases. The germline gives CDR1 SGHTA, CDR2 FQGNSA. For the CDR3, the DNA is TGTGCCAGCAGCCCCCGGGACTATGGCTACACCTTC. Translating it yields CASSPRDYGYTF.

This clone appeared once. CDR3 residues: CASSLAAGEADTQYF. The CDR3 DNA reads as TGTGCCAGCAGCTTAGCAGCGGGAGAGGCAGATACGCAGTATTTT. The chain employs TRBV11-3 and TRBJ2-3; 8 nucleotides align to TRBD2. Unmatched junction bases numbered 4, after V lost 1 base and J lost 4 bases. The CDR3 spans 15 residues. Germline values: CDR1 SGHNT, CDR2 YENEEA.

In DNA, the CDR3 is TGTGCCAGCTCACCGCCCCCGGGACTAGCGGGCTACGAGCAGTACTTC. Protein: CASSPPPGLAGYEQYF. The chain joins TRBV18 to TRBJ2-7, with 12 bases that match TRBD2. Germline CDR1 reads KGHSH; CDR2 reads LQKENI. V trimming: 3 bases; J trimming: 3 bases; junction bases outside the gene matches: 6. This CDR3 is built from 16 residues.

CDR3 sequence: CAWSPGRASTDTQYF. In nucleotides, the CDR3 is TGTGCCTGGAGTCCGGGCAGGGCTAGCACAGATACGCAGTATTTT. V usage is TRBV30 and J usage is TRBJ2-3; tentative D call: TRBD1 (5 bases). The germline V and J ends were trimmed by 2 bases and 0 bases, with 12 bases remaining between them. Germline V gives CDR1 GTSNPN, CDR2 SVGIG (reference sequence). CDR3 length: 15 amino acids.

The rearrangement links TRBV7-9 to TRBJ1-1, with TRBD1 matching over 7 bases. The CDR3 sequence is 14 residues long. The trim removed 5 bases at V and 5 bases at J, leaving 8 bases unmatched. The germline V gene has CDR1 SEHNR and CDR2 FQNEAQ (reference sequence). CDR3 in amino acids: CASSLSTGRTEAFF. The DNA of the CDR3 is TGTGCCAGCAGCCTCTCGACAGGGCGAACTGAAGCTTTCTTT.

The genes are TRBV7-6 and TRBJ2-1; D not resolved. The germline V and J ends were trimmed by 3 bases and 5 bases, with 8 bases remaining between them. CDR1 SGHVS and CDR2 FNYEAQ come from the germline V gene. The CDR3 has 13 amino acids. CDR3 protein: CASSFLLDNEQFF. The DNA for the CDR3 is TGTGCCAGCAGCTTTCTTCTCGACAATGAGCAGTTCTTC.

The rearrangement joins TRBV2 to TRBJ1-1; unclear D gene. CDR3 length equals 13 residues. V was cut by 3 bases and J by 1 base, with 6 bases left in between. CDR1 is SNHLY, CDR2 FYNNEI, per germline. The CDR3 DNA sequence: TGTGCCAGCAGTGAGTACGGGAACACTGAAGCTTTCTTT. It codes for CASSEYGNTEAFF.

The genes are TRBV5-1 and TRBJ2-7, with D possibly being TRBD2 (6 bases). Trimming shortened V by 0 bases and J by 3 bases, and 10 bases separated the two germline ends. CDR1 and CDR2 from the germline V gene are SGHRS and YFSETQ. CDR3 size: 14 residues. CDR3 in amino acids: CASSLGASVYEQYF. CDR3 nucleotide sequence: TGCGCCAGCAGCTTGGGGGCTAGCGTCTACGAGCAGTACTTC.

The genes are TRBV6-1 and TRBJ1-5; D not certain. Germline V lookup: CDR1 MNHNS, CDR2 SASEGT. The V and J ends lost 1 base and 2 bases respectively, with 9 bases between them. CDR3 length: 15 amino acids. CDR3 residues: CASSEVGYGNQPQHF. The CDR3 coding sequence is TGTGCCAGCAGTGAAGTGGGGTATGGCAATCAGCCCCAGCATTTT.

This chain links TRBV7-2 with TRBJ2-7, with D unclear. There are 13 residues in the CDR3. Germline CDR1 reads SGHTA; CDR2 reads FQGNSA. V was trimmed by 1 base and J by 3 bases, leaving 7 bases between them. The CDR3 is CASSLDQFYEQYF. Here the CDR3 DNA reads TGTGCCAGCAGCTTAGATCAGTTCTACGAGCAGTACTTC.

The table lists this clone with a few counts. V is TRBV5-1 and J is TRBJ2-2; 14 bases agree with TRBD2. Looked up from germline, CDR1 is SGHRS and CDR2 is YFSETQ. This CDR3 has 17 amino acids. J gave up 7 bases and V 1 base, and 6 bases lay outside the gene matches. Here the CDR3 reads CASSLSTSGRAGGELFF. As DNA, the CDR3 is TGCGCCAGCAGCTTGTCGACTAGCGGGAGGGCCGGCGGGGAGCTGTTTTTT. The full variable domain, completed using reference TRBV5-1 and TRBJ2-2, is KAGVTQTPRYLIKTRGQQVTLSCSPISGHRSVSWYQQTPGQGLQFLFEYFSETQRNKGNFPGRFSGRQFSNSRSEMNVSTLELGDSALYLCASSLSTSGRAGGELFFGEGSRLTVL.

This clone was counted once. The chain joins TRBV10-2 to TRBJ2-7; TRBD2 matches 7 bases. The V gene's germline CDR1 is WSHSY and CDR2 SAAADI. There are 13 residues in the CDR3. With 2 bases clipped from V and 3 bases from J, the junction kept 1 base outside the gene matches. The CDR3 region has the DNA TGCGCCAGCAGTGAGGGGGGGGGCTACGAGCAGTACTTC. It yields the protein CASSEGGGYEQYF.

V and J are TRBV28 and TRBJ2-7; D gene ambiguous. Trimming took 2 bases from V and 1 from J, leaving 12 bases between them. The CDR3 runs to 15 residues. Germline V gene lookup returns CDR1 MDHEN and CDR2 SYDVKM. The CDR3 reads CASSLPLTGSYEQYF. CDR3 in DNA: TGTGCCAGCAGTTTACCCTTGACCGGGTCCTACGAGCAGTACTTC.

This rearrangement joins TRBV28 to TRBJ2-1; tentatively, D is TRBD1 (5 bases). Trimming cost V 5 bases and J 4 bases, with 21 bases left between them. The CDR3 is 17 residues long. Looked up from germline, CDR1 is MDHEN and CDR2 is SYDVKM. The CDR3 protein is CASSPRLGRFHYNEQFF. CDR3 DNA: TGTGCCAGCAGTCCTCGGTTGGGGCGGTTCCATTACAATGAGCAGTTCTTC.

To note about this clone: The sample has other DNA sequences that encode this CDR3 too. This chain links TRBV20-1 with TRBJ1-2; no clear D. Looked up from germline, CDR1 is DFQATT and CDR2 is SNEGSKA (reference sequence). The CDR3 extends over 11 amino acids. Trimming removed 1 base at V and 5 bases at J, with 5 bases between. CDR3 in DNA: TGCAGTGCTAGAGTCGGATATGGCTACACCTTC. Encoded protein: CSARVGYGYTF.

V usage is TRBV7-9 and J usage is TRBJ1-2; D unresolved. The CDR3 spans 13 residues. The V gene's germline CDR1 is SEHNR and CDR2 FQNEAQ (reference sequence). Trimming pared 5 bases from V and 8 bases from J, leaving 15 bases between. The CDR3 loop reads CASSLSETGGYTF. CDR3 DNA: TGTGCCAGCAGCCTGAGTGAGACTGGGGGCTACACCTTC. Variable domain in full (rest from reference TRBV7-9 and TRBJ1-2): DTGVSQNPRHKITKRGQNVTFRCDPISEHNRLYWYRQTLGQGPEFLTYFQNEAQLEKSRLLSDRFSAERPKGSFSTLEIQRTEQGDSAMYLCASSLSETGGYTFGSGTRLTVV.

This clone appeared a single time. This chain links TRBV9 with TRBJ2-7; the D is unclear. CDR3 length: 15 residues. Germline V lookup: CDR1 SGDLS, CDR2 YYNGEE. V shed 0 bases and J shed 0 bases, with 10 bases lying between them. Here the CDR3 DNA reads TGTGCCAGCAGCGTAGGTGACCTAAGCTCCTACGAGCAGTACTTC. The encoded protein is CASSVGDLSSYEQYF.